The next 11 T cell receptor beta chains were all read from a single sample in a study of CD8 T cells in Susac syndrome. A quantity of about 0.5 to 1 ug RNA underwent reverse transcription using random hexamers. From the immunoSEQ multiplex PCR reads, TCRdb called clonotypes with MiXCR, one entry per CDR3 protein. The sample yields 200,000 or so distinct CDR3 sequences, approximately 90% seen once. The sample was CD8+ T cells from PBMCs. The receptor set was obtained from a human donor with multiple sclerosis.

The gene calls are TRBV19 and TRBJ1-1, with TRBD1 matching 8 bases. Trimming took 7 bases from V and 1 from J; bases not matched to a gene: 5. This CDR3 is built from 14 residues. Germline assignment: CDR1 LNHDA and CDR2 SQIVND (reference sequence). CDR3 DNA sequence: TGTGCCAGTACCCTGACAGGGGCGAACACTGAAGCTTTCTTT. Amino acids: CASTLTGANTEAFF.

V gene TRBV15 combines with J gene TRBJ2-7; 12 nucleotides agree with TRBD2. The CDR3 covers 17 residues. Germline lookup yields CDR1 LNHNV and CDR2 YYDKDF (reference sequence). The J segment lost 3 bases and the V segment lost 5 bases, leaving 11 bases of the junction unmatched. CDR3 amino acids: CATSLGTSGSMGYEQYF. CDR3 DNA: TGTGCCACCAGCCTCGGGACTAGCGGGTCAATGGGCTACGAGCAGTACTTC. Full variable domain (remainder filled in from reference TRBV15 and TRBJ2-7): DAMVIQNPRYQVTQFGKPVTLSCSQTLNHNVMYWYQQKSSQAPKLLFHYYDKDFNNEADTPDNFQSRRPNTSFCFLDIRSPGLGDTAMYLCATSLGTSGSMGYEQYFGPGTRLTVT.

V and J are TRBV6-1 and TRBJ2-1; TRBD2 matches 11 bases. V shed 5 bases and J 7 bases; nucleotides not matched to a gene: 10. The CDR3 consists of 16 residues. CDR1 and CDR2 from the germline V gene are MNHNS and SASEGT. CDR3 sequence: CASSPMLAGGGNEQFF. In nucleotides, the CDR3 is TGTGCCAGCAGTCCAATGCTAGCGGGAGGTGGAAATGAGCAGTTCTTC.

The chain has TRBV21-1 and TRBJ2-3; TRBD1, the D gene given by the table, was not confirmed from the DNA. TRBV21-1 is classified as a pseudogene. The CDR3 totals 11 residues. CDR3 DNA: TGTGCCAGCAGCGACAGGAATACGCAGTATTTT. It encodes CASSDRNTQYF.

This chain connects TRBV29-1 to TRBJ1-1; TRBD1 matches 7 bases. The J segment lost 2 bases and the V segment lost 1 base, leaving 10 bases of the junction unmatched. The length of the CDR3 is 16 residues. Germline CDR1 and CDR2: SQVTM and ANQGSEA. The CDR3: CSVEVKDDRVNTEAFF. As DNA, the CDR3 is TGCAGCGTTGAAGTAAAAGACGACAGGGTCAACACTGAAGCTTTCTTT.

The chain carries TRBV6-5 and TRBJ2-1, with TRBD2 matching 9 bases. The CDR3 length is 15 residues. Germline lookup yields CDR1 MNHEY and CDR2 SVGAGI. Trimming at V came to 4 bases and at J to 4 bases, leaving 5 bases not matched to a gene. The CDR3 DNA follows: TGTGCCAGCAGTTCACTAGCGGGTTGGTACAATGAGCAGTTCTTC. It specifies CASSSLAGWYNEQFF.

The rearrangement uses TRBV7-8 and TRBJ2-6; D might be TRBD2 (6 bases). The CDR3 length is 18 residues. V was shortened by 3 bases and J by 0 bases, with 15 bases between the two germline ends. Germline CDR1 reads SGHVS; CDR2 reads FQNEAQ. The CDR3 DNA sequence: TGTGCCAGCAGCTTTTTCGGGGGTTCAATCTCTGGGGCCAACGTCCTGACTTTC. Translated, it gives CASSFFGGSISGANVLTF.

The rearrangement links TRBV12-5 to TRBJ2-7; 9 bases fit TRBD1. This CDR3 has 13 amino acids. CDR1 is LGHNT, CDR2 FRNRAP, per germline. The trim removed 6 bases at V and 2 bases at J, leaving 2 bases unmatched. As DNA, the CDR3 is TGTGCTAGTGGCTGGGACAGGGCCTACGAGCAGTACTTC. Its protein product is CASGWDRAYEQYF.

J is TRBJ1-4 and V is TRBV6-1; 7 bases are a match to TRBD1. V was clipped by 6 bases and J by 5 bases; unmatched bases: 15. Germline CDR1 MNHNS, CDR2 SASEGT. This CDR3 comprises 17 residues. CDR3 DNA: TGTGCCAGCAGCGTTCTGTACTTAGCAGGGGGAAATGAAAAACTGTTTTTT. Its translation: CASSVLYLAGGNEKLFF.

The V and J genes are TRBV18 and TRBJ2-1, with TRBD1 matching 9 bases. This CDR3 has 16 residues. J gave up 8 bases and V 6 bases, and 14 bases lay outside the gene matches. The germline V gene encodes CDR1 KGHSH and CDR2 LQKENI. The chain's CDR3 is CASSFFSGTGWHEQFF. The CDR3 coding sequence is TGTGCCAGCTCTTTCTTCTCCGGGACAGGGTGGCATGAGCAGTTCTTC.

The gene calls are TRBV19 and TRBJ2-7; D gene unclear. The CDR3 runs 13 residues. V gave up 3 bases and J gave up 2 bases, with 8 bases separating them. CDR1 is LNHDA and CDR2 is SQIVND in the germline V gene (reference sequence). CDR3 loop: CASSIKAPYEQYF. CDR3 bases: TGTGCCAGTAGTATTAAGGCCCCCTACGAGCAGTACTTC.